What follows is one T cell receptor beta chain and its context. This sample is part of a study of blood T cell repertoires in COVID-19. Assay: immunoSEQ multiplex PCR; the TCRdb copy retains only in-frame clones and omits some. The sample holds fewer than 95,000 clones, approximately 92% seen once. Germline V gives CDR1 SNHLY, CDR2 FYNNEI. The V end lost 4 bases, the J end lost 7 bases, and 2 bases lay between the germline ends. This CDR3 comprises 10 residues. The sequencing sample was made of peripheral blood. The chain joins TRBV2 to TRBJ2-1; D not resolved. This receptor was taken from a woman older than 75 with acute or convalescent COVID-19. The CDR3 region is CASSANEQFF. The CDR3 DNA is TGTGCCAGCAGTGCAAATGAGCAGTTCTTC.